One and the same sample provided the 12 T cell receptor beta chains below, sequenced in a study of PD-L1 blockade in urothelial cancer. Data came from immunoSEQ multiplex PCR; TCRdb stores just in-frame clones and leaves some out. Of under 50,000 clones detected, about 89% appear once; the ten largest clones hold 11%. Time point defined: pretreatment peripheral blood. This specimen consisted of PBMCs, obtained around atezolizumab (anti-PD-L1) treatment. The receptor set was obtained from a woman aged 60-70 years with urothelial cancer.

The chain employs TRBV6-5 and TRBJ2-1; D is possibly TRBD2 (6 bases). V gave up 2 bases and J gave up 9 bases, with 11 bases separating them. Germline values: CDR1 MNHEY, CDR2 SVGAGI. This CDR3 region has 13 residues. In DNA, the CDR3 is TGTGCCAGCAGTTACACCACTAGCACTGAGCAGTTCTTC. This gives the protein CASSYTTSTEQFF.

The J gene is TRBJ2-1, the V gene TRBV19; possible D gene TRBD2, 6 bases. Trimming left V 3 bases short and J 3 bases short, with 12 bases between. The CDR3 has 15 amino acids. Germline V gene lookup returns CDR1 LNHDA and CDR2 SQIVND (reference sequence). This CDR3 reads CASSITSSVYNEQFF. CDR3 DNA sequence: TGTGCCAGTAGTATTACTTCTAGCGTCTACAATGAGCAGTTCTTC.

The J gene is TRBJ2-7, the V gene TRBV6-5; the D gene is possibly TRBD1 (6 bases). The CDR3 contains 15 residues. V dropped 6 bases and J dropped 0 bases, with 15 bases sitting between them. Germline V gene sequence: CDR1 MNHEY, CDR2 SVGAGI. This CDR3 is CASRHDRTASYEQYF. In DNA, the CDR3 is TGTGCCAGCAGGCACGACCGGACAGCCTCCTACGAGCAGTACTTC.

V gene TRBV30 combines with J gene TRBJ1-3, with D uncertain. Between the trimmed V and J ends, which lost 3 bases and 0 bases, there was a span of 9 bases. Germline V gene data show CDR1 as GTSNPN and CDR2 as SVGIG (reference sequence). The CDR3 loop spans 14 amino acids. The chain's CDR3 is CAWRWSSSGNTIYF. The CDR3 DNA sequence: TGTGCCTGGAGATGGTCGAGCTCTGGAAACACCATATATTTT.

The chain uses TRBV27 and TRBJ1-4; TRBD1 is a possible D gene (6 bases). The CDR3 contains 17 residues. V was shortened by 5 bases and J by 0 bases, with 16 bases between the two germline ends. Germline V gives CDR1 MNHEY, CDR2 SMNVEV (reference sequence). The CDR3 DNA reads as TGTGCCAGCAGTGAAAAGGGGAGGGGGTCAACTAATGAAAAACTGTTTTTT. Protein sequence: CASSEKGRGSTNEKLFF.

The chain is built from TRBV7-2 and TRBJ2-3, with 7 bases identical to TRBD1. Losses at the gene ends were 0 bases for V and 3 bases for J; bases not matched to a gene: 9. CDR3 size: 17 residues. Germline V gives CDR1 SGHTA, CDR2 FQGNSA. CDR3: CASSLARTGDATDTQYF. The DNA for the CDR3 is TGTGCCAGCAGCTTAGCACGAACAGGGGACGCTACAGATACGCAGTATTTT.

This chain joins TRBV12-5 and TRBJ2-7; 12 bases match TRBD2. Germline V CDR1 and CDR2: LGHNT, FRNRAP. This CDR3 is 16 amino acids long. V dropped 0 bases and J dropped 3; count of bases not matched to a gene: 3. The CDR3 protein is CASGLVQTSGSYEQYF. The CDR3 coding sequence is TGTGCTAGTGGTTTGGTACAGACTAGCGGGAGCTACGAGCAGTACTTC.

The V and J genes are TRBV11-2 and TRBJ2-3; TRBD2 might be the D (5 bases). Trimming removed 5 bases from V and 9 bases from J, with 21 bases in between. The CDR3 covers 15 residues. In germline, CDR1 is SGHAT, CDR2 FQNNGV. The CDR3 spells CASSPLRAVRGTQYF. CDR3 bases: TGTGCCAGCAGCCCGCTTCGAGCGGTACGGGGAACGCAGTATTTT. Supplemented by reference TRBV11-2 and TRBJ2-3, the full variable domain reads EAGVAQSPRYKIIEKRQSVAFWCNPISGHATLYWYQQILGQGPKLLIQFQNNGVVDDSQLPKDRFSAERLKGVDSTLKIQPAKLEDSAVYLCASSPLRAVRGTQYFGPGTRLTVL.

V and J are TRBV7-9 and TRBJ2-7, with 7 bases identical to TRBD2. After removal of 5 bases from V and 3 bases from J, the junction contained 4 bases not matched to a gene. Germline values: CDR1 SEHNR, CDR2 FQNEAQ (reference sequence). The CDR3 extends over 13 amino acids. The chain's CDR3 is CASSPVAGYEQYF. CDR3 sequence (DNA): TGTGCCAGCAGCCCCGTAGCGGGCTACGAGCAGTACTTC.

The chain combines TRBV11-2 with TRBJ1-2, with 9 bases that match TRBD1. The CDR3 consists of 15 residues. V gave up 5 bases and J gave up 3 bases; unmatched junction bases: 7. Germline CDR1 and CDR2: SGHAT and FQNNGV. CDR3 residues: CASSASGTGHYGYTF. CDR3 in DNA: TGTGCCAGCAGCGCCTCCGGGACAGGGCACTATGGCTACACCTTC.

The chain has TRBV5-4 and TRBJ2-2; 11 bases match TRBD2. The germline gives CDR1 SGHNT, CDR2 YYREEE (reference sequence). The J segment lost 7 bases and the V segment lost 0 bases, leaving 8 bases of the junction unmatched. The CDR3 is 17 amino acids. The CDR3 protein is CASSLAGYGLAGGELFF. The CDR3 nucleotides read TGTGCCAGCAGCTTGGCCGGATATGGACTAGCGGGCGGGGAGCTGTTTTTT.

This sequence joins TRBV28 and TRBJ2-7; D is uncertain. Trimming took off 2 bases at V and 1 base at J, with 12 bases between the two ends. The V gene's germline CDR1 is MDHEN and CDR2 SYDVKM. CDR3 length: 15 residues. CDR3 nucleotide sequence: TGTGCCAGCAGTTTACCTTACGACGGGTCCTACGAGCAGTACTTC. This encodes CASSLPYDGSYEQYF.